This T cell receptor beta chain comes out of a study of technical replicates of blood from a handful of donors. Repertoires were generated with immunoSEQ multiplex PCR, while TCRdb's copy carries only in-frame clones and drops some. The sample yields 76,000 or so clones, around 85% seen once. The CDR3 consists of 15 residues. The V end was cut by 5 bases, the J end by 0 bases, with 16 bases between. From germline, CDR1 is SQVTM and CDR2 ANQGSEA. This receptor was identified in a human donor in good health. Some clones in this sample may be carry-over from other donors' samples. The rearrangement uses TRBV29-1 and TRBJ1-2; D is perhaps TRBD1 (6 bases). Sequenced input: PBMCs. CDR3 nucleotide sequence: TGCAGCGTTTTCGACAGGACCTTAGCTAACTATGGCTACACCTTC. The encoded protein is CSVFDRTLANYGYTF.